These 8 T cell receptor beta chains share one sample of origin, sequenced in a study of T cells expressing NK-cell markers. TCRdb reprocessed the 5' RACE reads, keeping one entry per CDR3 protein, no DNA. This table lists 500,000 to 700,000 distinct CDR3 sequences. The sample consisted of blood T cells: a sorted CD56 or NKG2C T cell subset, CD4+ or CD8+ T cells, or bulk PBMC T cells (not recorded which). Receptors originate from a man between 18 and 29 years old in good health.

CDR3 amino acids: CASSQQLGNNEQFF. The rearrangement uses TRBV14 and TRBJ2-1. The germline CDR1 and CDR2 sequences are SGHDN and FVKESK. This CDR3 comprises 14 residues.

The J gene is TRBJ2-7, the V gene TRBV5-6; the TCRdb call, TRBD2, lacks DNA for checking. CDR1 and CDR2 from the germline V gene are SGHDT and YYEEEE. The CDR3 has 12 amino acids. The CDR3 protein is CASTAGGYEQYF.

This chain uses TRBV6-2 or TRBV6-3 with TRBJ2-1; the TCRdb D gene call, TRBD2, has no DNA to confirm it. This CDR3 region has 15 residues. CDR1 is MNHEY, CDR2 SVGEGT, per germline. The CDR3 here is CASTKGLSSYNEQFF.

This chain connects TRBV6-5 to TRBJ2-1; TCRdb lists TRBD1, though no DNA is available to test this call. Germline V lookup: CDR1 MNHEY, CDR2 SVGAGI. This CDR3 contains 13 residues. The CDR3: CASSRQGSHEQFF.

The rearrangement joins TRBV6-1 to TRBJ1-1; TCRdb lists TRBD1, though no DNA is available to test this call. Germline assignment: CDR1 MNHNS and CDR2 SASEGT. The CDR3 consists of 15 residues. This CDR3 reads CASSLDYGGNTEAFF.

The CDR3 loop reads CASSLAWQGPMGETQYF. The V and J genes are TRBV5-5 and TRBJ2-5; as DNA is missing, the TRBD2 call by TCRdb cannot be tested. The CDR3 runs 17 residues. The germline V gene encodes CDR1 SGHKS and CDR2 YYEKEE (reference sequence).

This chain uses TRBV5-6 with TRBJ2-7; the D call of TRBD1 rests on TCRdb alone, since no DNA is present to check it. This CDR3 has 12 residues. Germline V gives CDR1 SGHDT, CDR2 YYEEEE. This CDR3 is CASSPGSYEQYF.

The chain joins TRBV4-2 to TRBJ2-1; TCRdb proposes TRBD2, but this gene call is untestable without DNA. The CDR3 is 16 residues long. CDR1 and CDR2 (germline): LGHNA, YNFKEQ. This CDR3 is CASSPFGGGAYNEQFF.